Listed below are T cell receptor beta chains from one sample, sequenced in a study of OX40 agonist ivuxolimab in advanced cancers. Sequencing used immunoSEQ multiplex PCR; TCRdb keeps in-frame clones, though not all of them. The sample yields some 30,000 clones, roughly 68% seen once. Sample: CD4+ or CD8+ T cells sorted from blood, taken in a trial of the OX40 agonist ivuxolimab. Receptors originate from an adult with an advanced solid tumor such as melanoma, head and neck, liver or kidney cancer. The CDR3 runs from the conserved cysteine through the conserved F or W. The D gene is left open where the match is weak. Some rows have no size entry. The others give once, few or many, or a class for an expanded clone.

D gene: TRBD2; V gene: TRBV7-9; J gene: TRBJ2-3; clone size: once; CDR3 protein: CASSFPSVPGGLRTDTQYF; CDR3 DNA: TGTGCCAGCAGCTTCCCATCAGTACCCGGGGGGTTGAGGACAGATACGCAGTATTTT
D gene: TRBD2; V gene: TRBV5-4; J gene: TRBJ2-3; clone size: NA; CDR3 protein: CASSPKQRGGTDTQYF; CDR3 DNA: TGTGCCAGCAGCCCGAAGCAGCGGGGGGGCACAGATACGCAGTATTTT
D gene: TRBD1; V gene: TRBV7-9; J gene: TRBJ2-3; clone size: NA; CDR3 protein: CASSFRSGGKGYTQYF; CDR3 DNA: TGTGCCAGCAGCTTCAGATCAGGGGGCAAGGGATATACGCAGTATTTT
D gene: NA; V gene: TRBV7-9; J gene: TRBJ1-2; clone size: NA; CDR3 protein: CASSLQTALFYGYTF; CDR3 DNA: TGTGCCAGCAGCTTACAAACAGCCTTATTTTATGGCTACACCTTC
D gene: NA; V gene: TRBV7-2; J gene: TRBJ1-6; clone size: many; CDR3 protein: CASGPYNSPLHF; CDR3 DNA: TGTGCCAGCGGGCCCTATAATTCACCCCTCCACTTT
D gene: TRBD2; V gene: TRBV9; J gene: TRBJ2-7; clone size: medium-sized; CDR3 protein: CASSVLAGGGEQYF; CDR3 DNA: TGTGCCAGCAGCGTACTAGCGGGGGGCGGTGAGCAGTACTTC
D gene: NA; V gene: TRBV7-8; J gene: TRBJ2-7; clone size: NA; CDR3 protein: CASSLVNRDEQYF; CDR3 DNA: TGTGCCAGCAGCTTAGTTAACCGGGACGAGCAGTACTTC
D gene: TRBD1; V gene: TRBV6-5; J gene: TRBJ2-5; clone size: NA; CDR3 protein: CASSYGTGSDGQYF; CDR3 DNA: TGTGCCAGCAGTTACGGGACAGGGAGTGATGGGCAGTACTTC
D gene: NA; V gene: TRBV6-6; J gene: TRBJ1-1; clone size: NA; CDR3 protein: CASSRDTEAFF; CDR3 DNA: TGTGCCAGCAGTAGGGACACTGAAGCTTTCTTT
D gene: TRBD1; V gene: TRBV5-1; J gene: TRBJ1-2; clone size: few; CDR3 protein: CASTGGVGYTF; CDR3 DNA: TGCGCCAGCACAGGGGGAGTTGGCTACACCTTC
D gene: NA; V gene: TRBV15; J gene: TRBJ1-1; clone size: NA; CDR3 protein: CATSREGHPNTEAFF; CDR3 DNA: TGTGCCACCAGCCGAGAGGGACACCCGAACACTGAAGCTTTCTTT
D gene: NA; V gene: TRBV30; J gene: TRBJ2-1; clone size: NA; CDR3 protein: CAWSNSGGGEQFF; CDR3 DNA: TGTGCCTGGAGTAATTCAGGAGGAGGTGAGCAGTTCTTC
D gene: NA; V gene: TRBV18; J gene: TRBJ2-7; clone size: NA; CDR3 protein: CASSLGPDEQYF; CDR3 DNA: TGTGCCAGCTCACTCGGGCCCGACGAGCAGTACTTC
D gene: NA; V gene: TRBV11-3; J gene: TRBJ2-5; clone size: NA; CDR3 protein: CASSLGNPYQETQYF; CDR3 DNA: TGTGCCAGCAGCTTAGGGAACCCGTACCAAGAGACCCAGTACTTC
D gene: NA; V gene: TRBV5-1; J gene: TRBJ2-2; clone size: few; CDR3 protein: CASSLSGLTNTGELFF; CDR3 DNA: TGCGCCAGCAGCTTATCGGGACTCACGAACACCGGGGAGCTGTTTTTT
D gene: NA; V gene: TRBV29-1; J gene: TRBJ2-5; clone size: NA; CDR3 protein: CSVEEFGGGANQETQYF; CDR3 DNA: TGCAGCGTTGAAGAGTTTGGTGGGGGGGCCAACCAAGAGACCCAGTACTTC
D gene: NA; V gene: TRBV18; J gene: TRBJ1-6; clone size: NA; CDR3 protein: CASSPNINSPLHF; CDR3 DNA: TGTGCCAGCTCACCTAACATCAATTCACCCCTCCACTTT
D gene: TRBD1; V gene: TRBV5-4; J gene: TRBJ2-1; clone size: few; CDR3 protein: CASSYAGTGLNEQFF; CDR3 DNA: TGTGCCAGCAGCTACGCCGGGACAGGGCTGAATGAGCAGTTCTTC
D gene: NA; V gene: TRBV9; J gene: TRBJ2-5; clone size: NA; CDR3 protein: CASSLGPPQETQYF; CDR3 DNA: TGTGCCAGCAGCCTGGGACCGCCTCAAGAGACCCAGTACTTC
D gene: NA; V gene: TRBV7-9; J gene: TRBJ1-2; clone size: NA; CDR3 protein: CASSPANREKYGYTF; CDR3 DNA: TGTGCCAGCAGCCCGGCAAACAGGGAAAAATATGGCTACACCTTC
D gene: NA; V gene: TRBV9; J gene: TRBJ1-1; clone size: NA; CDR3 protein: CASSVSERAFF; CDR3 DNA: TGTGCCAGCAGCGTTTCCGAGCGAGCTTTCTTT
D gene: NA; V gene: TRBV19; J gene: TRBJ2-6; clone size: once; CDR3 protein: CASSGIETNHKSGQRPDF; CDR3 DNA: TGTGCCAGTAGTGGAATTGAGACAAATCACAAGTCGGGCCAACGTCCTGACTTC
D gene: NA; V gene: TRBV6-1; J gene: TRBJ2-1; clone size: once; CDR3 protein: CASRTGYNEQFF; CDR3 DNA: TGTGCCAGCAGAACAGGGTACAATGAGCAGTTCTTC
D gene: NA; V gene: TRBV7-9; J gene: TRBJ2-1; clone size: NA; CDR3 protein: CASSLDRGDEQFF; CDR3 DNA: TGTGCCAGCAGCTTAGATAGGGGGGATGAGCAGTTCTTC
D gene: TRBD2; V gene: TRBV6-4; J gene: TRBJ2-1; clone size: once; CDR3 protein: CASSKAGADYNEQFF; CDR3 DNA: TGTGCCAGCAGTAAAGCGGGGGCCGATTACAATGAGCAGTTCTTC
D gene: TRBD2; V gene: TRBV28; J gene: TRBJ2-7; clone size: NA; CDR3 protein: CASSRLAGTYEQYF; CDR3 DNA: TGTGCCAGCAGCCGACTAGCGGGGACCTACGAGCAGTACTTC
D gene: TRBD2; V gene: TRBV13; J gene: TRBJ2-1; clone size: few; CDR3 protein: CASRESGVNEQFF; CDR3 DNA: TGTGCCAGCAGGGAAAGCGGGGTCAATGAGCAGTTCTTC
D gene: NA; V gene: TRBV27; J gene: TRBJ2-5; clone size: NA; CDR3 protein: CASRRDTQETQYF; CDR3 DNA: TGTGCCAGCCGCCGGGACACCCAAGAGACCCAGTACTTC
D gene: NA; V gene: TRBV5-1; J gene: TRBJ1-1; clone size: NA; CDR3 protein: CASSLEGVFGEAFF; CDR3 DNA: TGCGCCAGCAGCTTGGAAGGGGTTTTCGGTGAAGCTTTCTTT
D gene: TRBD2; V gene: TRBV7-2; J gene: TRBJ2-7; clone size: NA; CDR3 protein: CASSLSGGGDEQYF; CDR3 DNA: TGTGCCAGCAGCCTGAGCGGGGGTGGTGACGAGCAGTACTTC
D gene: TRBD1; V gene: TRBV28; J gene: TRBJ2-7; clone size: NA; CDR3 protein: CASRKTGGYEQYF; CDR3 DNA: TGTGCCAGCAGAAAAACAGGGGGCTACGAGCAGTACTTC
D gene: NA; V gene: TRBV6-5; J gene: TRBJ1-2; clone size: NA; CDR3 protein: CASRLDPNYGYTF; CDR3 DNA: TGTGCCAGCAGGTTGGACCCAAACTATGGCTACACCTTC
D gene: NA; V gene: TRBV7-2; J gene: TRBJ1-3; clone size: NA; CDR3 protein: CASSSDESGGNTIYF; CDR3 DNA: TGTGCCAGCAGCTCCGACGAATCGGGTGGAAACACCATATATTTT
D gene: NA; V gene: TRBV19; J gene: TRBJ1-1; clone size: NA; CDR3 protein: CASTRSAEAFF; CDR3 DNA: TGTGCCAGTACCAGGAGTGCTGAAGCTTTCTTT
D gene: TRBD1; V gene: TRBV5-4; J gene: TRBJ2-2; clone size: NA; CDR3 protein: CASSPRQGAAAGELFF; CDR3 DNA: TGTGCCAGCAGCCCAAGACAGGGGGCTGCGGCCGGGGAGCTGTTTTTT
D gene: NA; V gene: TRBV28; J gene: TRBJ1-3; clone size: NA; CDR3 protein: CASSFLDRVGNTIYF; CDR3 DNA: TGTGCCAGCAGTTTTTTGGACCGCGTGGGAAACACCATATATTTT
D gene: NA; V gene: TRBV5-4; J gene: TRBJ2-3; clone size: NA; CDR3 protein: CASSLDPGRTDTQYF; CDR3 DNA: TGTGCCAGCAGCTTGGATCCGGGACGCACAGATACGCAGTATTTT
D gene: NA; V gene: TRBV6-5; J gene: TRBJ2-7; clone size: NA; CDR3 protein: CASRDRNLYEQYF; CDR3 DNA: TGTGCCAGCAGGGACAGAAATCTGTACGAGCAGTACTTC
D gene: NA; V gene: TRBV7-8; J gene: TRBJ2-2; clone size: NA; CDR3 protein: CASSHDGAGELFF; CDR3 DNA: TGTGCCAGCAGCCATGACGGGGCCGGGGAGCTGTTTTTT
D gene: NA; V gene: TRBV7-7; J gene: TRBJ2-7; clone size: NA; CDR3 protein: CASSLGLRKGTYEQYF; CDR3 DNA: TGTGCCAGCAGCTTAGGGCTAAGAAAAGGTACCTACGAGCAGTACTTC
D gene: NA; V gene: TRBV19; J gene: TRBJ1-6; clone size: large; CDR3 protein: CASSSDRINSPLHF; CDR3 DNA: TGTGCCAGTAGTAGCGACAGGATCAATTCACCCCTCCACTTT
D gene: TRBD1; V gene: TRBV7-8; J gene: TRBJ2-5; clone size: once; CDR3 protein: CASSLVTGTDQETQYF; CDR3 DNA: TGTGCCAGCAGCTTAGTAACCGGGACAGACCAAGAGACCCAGTACTTC